This T cell receptor beta chain was sequenced in a study of T cells in Graves' hyperthyroidism and ophthalmopathy. TCR beta CDR3 regions were amplified from RNA transcripts. A first-round RT-PCR of the TCR CDR3 used the HTBI primer set. TCRdb reanalysed the multiplex PCR reads using MiXCR and keeps one entry per CDR3 protein. The data contain a few hundred thousand distinct CDR3 sequences, under 60% of them seen just once; the ten biggest clones take up about 8%. The sequencing input was peripheral blood or thyroid tissue (not recorded which). The receptor's source is a woman aged 18 to 35 with Graves' hyperthyroidism.

In DNA, the CDR3 is TGTGCCAGCAGTTACGGGACACGCTATCAGCCCCAGCATTTT. Protein sequence: CASSYGTRYQPQHF. This sequence joins TRBV6-5 and TRBJ1-5; possible D gene TRBD1, 6 bases. This CDR3 comprises 14 residues. CDR1 MNHEY and CDR2 SVGAGI come from the germline V gene. V dropped 2 bases and J dropped 5 bases, with 10 bases sitting between them.